This TCR beta chain is from a study of identical twins (dated by TCRdb to the mid-2010s). With respect to the entire study: To test whether fetal clonotypes persist, the study used deep sequencing on TCR alpha and beta repertoires from monozygotic twins, unrelated adults of various ages, and cord blood. To rule out contamination, the twin experiments were replicated at different times with different library preparation protocols.

This clonotype was seen repeatedly, ten times or more. Its antigen has not been determined. No much larger clone is present one base from it, and per-base qualities are unavailable. Summary of the overall study and its limitations: In monozygotic twins, recombination models systematically underestimated out-of-frame TCR alpha sharing, but the models matched the sharing seen between unrelated individuals. The excess sharing between twins in beta out-of-frame sequences was weaker because fewer shared sequences reduced the signal-to-noise ratio. Because the same donors could not be followed over many years, conclusions were based on cross-sectional statistical analysis. Compared with coincidental sharing between unrelated individuals, out-of-frame TCR alpha sequences shared between twins showed an excess of sequences with low generation probability. Zero-insertion analyses could be partly confounded by invariant T cells such as MAIT and iNKT, though diverse VJ usage argued against such confounding for most clonotypes. Abundant cord blood beta clonotypes carried fewer insertions; young adult naive repertoires showed a weaker similar trend, while memory repertoires showed none.

Libraries were made using 5' RACE. TCRdb records Illumina HiSeq 2000 as the sequencer. Template switching introduced a universal primer binding site; the final cDNA contained a unique molecular identifier, enabling accurate counting of TCR cDNA molecules. Specific primers in the conserved constant-segment region were used to synthesize first-strand cDNA for the TCR alpha and beta chains. To control for contamination, every cDNA library was double barcoded, receiving both a SMART-Mk sample barcode and Illumina barcodes. TruSeq adapter sequences, together with Illumina sample barcodes, were added in two successive PCR steps. The TCR alpha and beta cDNA libraries were sequenced on the Illumina HiSeq platform using custom primers. The source study handled its data this way. Raw reads were processed with MiGEC to extract unique molecular identifiers, and MiXCR was used to determine CDR3 positions. Recombination models were inferred per individual with the repgenHMM and IGoR tools using an EM algorithm. Shared clonotypes were analyzed with the tcR package in R, and sharing was normalized by the product of cloneset sizes. To study raw recombination free of thymic and clonal selection effects, out-of-frame nonproductive sequences were analyzed. TCRdb reanalyzed the raw reads on its own, using fastp at Q25 for trimming and MiXCR for clone calling, and kept in-frame beta chains. Each CDR3 protein appears once, grouped with its most common genes and DNA. The V and J calls were not made by the authors but by TCRdb's processing. The sample profile shows hundreds of thousands of distinct CDR3 sequences; about 14% of them were found once. Approximately 10% of the sample goes to the ten largest clones.

Only healthy Caucasian donors were included. Using Miltenyi CD45RO+ enrichment and human naive T-cell isolation kits, memory (CD45RO+) and naive T cells were isolated from PBMC. The receptor's source is a woman under 30 in good health. The specimen sequenced was memory (CD45RO+) T cells sorted from blood. The sample's cell subset or site label, in plain terms: CD45RO+ enriched T cells.

The CDR3 here reads CASSVWYGRTPNEQFF. The DNA sequence is as follows: TGTGCCAGCAGCGTATGGTACGGGAGGACGCCCAATGAGCAGTTCTTC. The V gene is TRBV9 and the J gene is TRBJ2-1; 7 central bases correspond to TRBD2. The germline V gene specifies SGDLS as CDR1 and YYNGEE as CDR2. V loses 1 base at its end and J loses 6 bases; junction bases beyond the gene matches: 10. The CDR3 goes from the cysteine to the phenylalanine over 16 residues. The kept DNA is CDR3 alone, 48 bases in frame from the first base.